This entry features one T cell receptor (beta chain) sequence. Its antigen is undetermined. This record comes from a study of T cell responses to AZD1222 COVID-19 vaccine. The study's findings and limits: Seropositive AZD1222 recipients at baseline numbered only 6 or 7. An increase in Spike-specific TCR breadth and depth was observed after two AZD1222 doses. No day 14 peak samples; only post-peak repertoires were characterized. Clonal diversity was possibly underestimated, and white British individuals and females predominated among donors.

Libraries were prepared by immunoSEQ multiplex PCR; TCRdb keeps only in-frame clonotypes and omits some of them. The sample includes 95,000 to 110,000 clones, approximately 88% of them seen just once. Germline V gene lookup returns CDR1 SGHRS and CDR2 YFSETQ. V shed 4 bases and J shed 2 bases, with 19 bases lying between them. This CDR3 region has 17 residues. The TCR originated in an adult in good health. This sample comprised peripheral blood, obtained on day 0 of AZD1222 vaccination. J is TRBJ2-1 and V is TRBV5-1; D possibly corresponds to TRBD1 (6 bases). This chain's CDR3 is CASSLPSGAPTYNEQFF. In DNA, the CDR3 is TGCGCCAGCAGCCTCCCATCAGGGGCCCCAACCTACAATGAGCAGTTCTTC.